Listed below are T cell receptor beta chains from one sample, sequenced in a study of Ad26.COV2.S vaccination and SARS-CoV-2 variants. Sequenced by immunoSEQ multiplex PCR; TCRdb stores in-frame clones only, minus some. Found here are 300,000 to 400,000 clones, approximately 84% of them singletons; the top ten hold roughly 3.1%. The specimen was peripheral blood, collected in a trial of Ad26.COV2.S vaccine versus placebo. The receptors come from a person between 18 and 65 years old who received the Ad26.COV2.S COVID-19 vaccine or a placebo. The conserved cysteine and the conserved F or W are not part of the CDR3 here. A D gene is named only where the DNA matches it firmly.

TRBV28	TRBD1	TRBJ2-3	ASSFSDRGQLTDTQY
TRBV5-1	-	TRBJ2-7	ASSLGYVQGTYEQY
TRBV5-1	-	TRBJ1-4	ASSLISSGANEKLF
TRBV5-5	-	TRBJ1-2	ASTLDSYGYT
TRBV28	-	TRBJ2-2	ASSLWGTDSPNTGELF
TRBV7-8	-	TRBJ1-3	ASSLGVGGNTIY
TRBV5-4	-	TRBJ2-7	ASSLISWTEAYEQY
TRBV5-1	TRBD1	TRBJ1-6	ASSRRGTESSPLH
TRBV6-1	TRBD1	TRBJ2-3	ASSEWGQYTDTQY
TRBV7-2	TRBD1	TRBJ1-3	ASSLQGAGNTIY
TRBV18	-	TRBJ2-5	ASSPQSQGEETQY
TRBV29-1	-	TRBJ1-4	SVAPRDGKEKLF
TRBV10-3	-	TRBJ2-7	AISESGRKIYEQY
TRBV7-2	-	TRBJ1-5	ASRRNRASQPQH
TRBV18	-	TRBJ2-4	ASSPNGGWSNIQY
TRBV11-2	-	TRBJ2-5	ASSLRLGNLPRETQY
TRBV27	TRBD1	TRBJ1-2	ASSTTGPYGYT
TRBV4-3	-	TRBJ1-6	ASTRAYNSPLH
TRBV5-1	-	TRBJ1-1	ASSSQGTIAF
TRBV6-5	-	TRBJ1-2	ASKKGGGYGYT
TRBV4-3	-	TRBJ2-7	ASSQDWQGSYEQY
TRBV27	TRBD1	TRBJ2-7	ASKADRDIYEQY
TRBV29-1	-	TRBJ1-1	SVAGGALSAF
TRBV3-1/TRBV3-2	-	TRBJ2-5	ASSQVGNVLQETQY
TRBV12-3/TRBV12-4	-	TRBJ1-1	ASSLRSNTEAF
TRBV19	TRBD2	TRBJ2-1	ASSISSGRSSYNEQF
TRBV2	TRBD2	TRBJ2-1	ASSEALAGGSGYEQF
TRBV27	TRBD1	TRBJ1-6	ASSTRGRQGSPLH